One and the same sample provided the 22 T cell receptor beta chains below, sequenced in a study of CXCR3-negative and CXCR3-positive naive CD8 T cells. Overall study results and limits: CXCR3-positive naive cells had more hydrophobic TRB CDR3s than CXCR3-negative naive cells.

UMI-labeled 5' RACE yielded the TRB cDNA libraries. Using the 5' RACE reads, TCRdb records one entry per CDR3 protein without DNA. In total, the table holds approximately 89,000 distinct CDR3 sequences. Their recognized antigens are unknown. Sequenced input: naive CXCR3+ CD8+ T cells from blood. The subset: CD45RO-CCR7+CD27+CD95- naive CD8+ T cells expressing CXCR3 (TNR3+). These receptors originate from a human donor in good health. Some clones in this sample may be carry-over from other donors' samples.

This chain joins TRBV7-3 and TRBJ2-3. Germline V gene sequence: CDR1 SGHTA, CDR2 FQGTGA. This CDR3 spans 15 amino acids. CDR3: CASSLSASSTDTQYF.

The chain joins TRBV4-3 to TRBJ2-2; the TCRdb call, TRBD1, lacks DNA for checking. This CDR3 region has 14 residues. Germline-derived CDR1 and CDR2 are LGHNA and YSLEER. The CDR3 sequence is CASSQDSGAGELFF.

The chain recombines TRBV29-1 with TRBJ2-7; TCRdb's D gene call, TRBD1, goes unchecked for lack of DNA. CDR3 length equals 14 residues. From germline, CDR1 is SQVTM and CDR2 ANQGSEA. This CDR3 is CSVDGAGEPYEQYF.

V usage is TRBV7-9 and J usage is TRBJ2-7; the TCRdb call, TRBD1, lacks DNA for checking. Germline lookup yields CDR1 SEHNR and CDR2 FQNEAQ (reference sequence). This CDR3 comprises 15 residues. The CDR3 protein is CASSSTSGPTGEQYF.

The chain links TRBV7-9 to TRBJ2-7; TCRdb selects TRBD1, and the lack of DNA leaves this call unchecked. Germline lookup yields CDR1 SEHNR and CDR2 FQNEAQ (reference sequence). The CDR3 has 13 amino acids. CDR3 amino acids: CASSQTGHYEQYF. Looking up the rest from reference TRBV7-9 and TRBJ2-7 gives the full variable domain: DTGVSQNPRHKITKRGQNVTFRCDPISEHNRLYWYRQTLGQGPEFLTYFQNEAQLEKSRLLSDRFSAERPKGSFSTLEIQRTEQGDSAMYLCASSQTGHYEQYFGPGTRLTVT.

The V gene is TRBV2, the J gene TRBJ2-7; the D gene TCRdb calls, TRBD1, cannot be checked with no DNA. The CDR3 spans 15 residues. Germline assignment: CDR1 SNHLY and CDR2 FYNNEI. The CDR3 sequence is CASIQMGQGSYEQYF. Together with reference TRBV2 and TRBJ2-7, the CDR3 gives the full variable domain: EPEVTQTPSHQVTQMGQEVILRCVPISNHLYFYWYRQILGQKVEFLVSFYNNEISEKSEIFDDQFSVERPDGSNFTLKIRSTKLEDSAMYFCASIQMGQGSYEQYFGPGTRLTVT.

The genes are TRBV27 and TRBJ2-3; TCRdb designates TRBD2, a call that cannot be tested without DNA. Germline CDR1 and CDR2: MNHEY and SMNVEV (reference sequence). The CDR3 spans 14 residues. CDR3 sequence: CASTSVSPADTQYF.

The V and J genes are TRBV12-3 or TRBV12-4 and TRBJ2-1; TCRdb selects TRBD1, and the lack of DNA leaves this call unchecked. The CDR3 extends over 15 amino acids. The chain's CDR3 is CASSETGQRYNEQFF.

The CDR3: CSVETRGAYEQYF. The V call is TRBV29-1, the J call TRBJ2-7; TCRdb proposes TRBD2, but this gene call is untestable without DNA. The CDR3 sequence is 13 residues long. The germline CDR1 and CDR2 sequences are SQVTM and ANQGSEA.

The rearrangement joins TRBV5-1 to TRBJ2-3; the TCRdb D gene call, TRBD1, has no DNA to confirm it. The germline V gene encodes CDR1 SGHRS and CDR2 YFSETQ. The CDR3 extends over 15 amino acids. CDR3 sequence reads: CASRQGAGFTDTQYF. Full variable domain (remainder filled in from reference TRBV5-1 and TRBJ2-3): KAGVTQTPRYLIKTRGQQVTLSCSPISGHRSVSWYQQTPGQGLQFLFEYFSETQRNKGNFPGRFSGRQFSNSRSEMNVSTLELGDSALYLCASRQGAGFTDTQYFGPGTRLTVL.

The V and J genes are TRBV11-2 and TRBJ2-3; the D gene TCRdb calls, TRBD1, cannot be checked with no DNA. Germline CDR1 SGHAT, CDR2 FQNNGV. The length of the CDR3 is 14 residues. The CDR3 loop reads CASTGQGASDTQYF.

This chain uses TRBV21-1 with TRBJ1-5. TRBV21-1 is a known pseudogene. This CDR3 has 16 residues. CDR3 amino acids: CASTSGGGDRNQPQHF.

The J gene is TRBJ2-4, the V gene TRBV11-2; the D gene TCRdb calls, TRBD1, cannot be checked with no DNA. This CDR3 contains 18 residues. The germline V gene has CDR1 SGHAT and CDR2 FQNNGV. CDR3 residues: CASSFPPTESLAKNIQYF. Full variable domain (rest looked up from reference TRBV11-2 and TRBJ2-4): EAGVAQSPRYKIIEKRQSVAFWCNPISGHATLYWYQQILGQGPKLLIQFQNNGVVDDSQLPKDRFSAERLKGVDSTLKIQPAKLEDSAVYLCASSFPPTESLAKNIQYFGAGTRLSVL.

The chain carries TRBV7-9 and TRBJ2-7. The CDR3 has 14 amino acids. The germline gives CDR1 SEHNR, CDR2 FQNEAQ (reference sequence). This chain's CDR3 is CASSPSGVSYEQYF. Full variable domain (missing parts from reference TRBV7-9 and TRBJ2-7): DTGVSQNPRHKITKRGQNVTFRCDPISEHNRLYWYRQTLGQGPEFLTYFQNEAQLEKSRLLSDRFSAERPKGSFSTLEIQRTEQGDSAMYLCASSPSGVSYEQYFGPGTRLTVT.

The chain joins TRBV27 to TRBJ2-7; TCRdb reports TRBD1, a call that lacks DNA to check it against. CDR3 size: 14 residues. Germline V gene data show CDR1 as MNHEY and CDR2 as SMNVEV (reference sequence). This CDR3 is CASSRQGLMNEQYF.

The gene calls are TRBV28 and TRBJ2-3; TCRdb's D call, TRBD1, is unchecked because there is no DNA. CDR1 and CDR2 (germline): MDHEN, SYDVKM. This CDR3 region has 16 residues. CDR3 residues: CASSPRPGQGTDTQYF.

The chain joins TRBV29-1 to TRBJ2-7; TCRdb selects TRBD1, and the lack of DNA leaves this call unchecked. CDR1 and CDR2 (germline): SQVTM, ANQGSEA. CDR3 size: 13 residues. The CDR3 sequence is CSVADRGGFEQYF.

This chain uses TRBV13 with TRBJ1-1. CDR3 length: 11 residues. From germline, CDR1 is PRHDT and CDR2 FYEKMQ (reference sequence). The CDR3 loop is CASSLTAEAFF.

The chain is built from TRBV12-3 or TRBV12-4 and TRBJ2-2. The CDR3 loop spans 14 amino acids. The CDR3 region is CASIHRANTGELFF.

V usage is TRBV20-1 and J usage is TRBJ2-3; TCRdb selects TRBD2, and the lack of DNA leaves this call unchecked. The CDR3 has 14 amino acids. Germline V lookup: CDR1 DFQATT, CDR2 SNEGSKA (reference sequence). This chain's CDR3 is CSAGAGGPGDTQYF.

This chain joins TRBV4-2 and TRBJ2-1; TCRdb's assignment of TRBD2 cannot be checked, as there is no DNA. The CDR3 is 13 amino acids. In germline, CDR1 is LGHNA, CDR2 YNFKEQ. CDR3 in amino acids: CASSQGVGGEQFF.

The chain joins TRBV6-5 to TRBJ2-5; TCRdb lists TRBD1, though no DNA is available to test this call. The CDR3 is made up of 14 amino acids. Germline V gene sequence: CDR1 MNHEY, CDR2 SVGAGI. The CDR3 loop is CASSGGGVIQTQYF.